A selection of T cell receptor beta chains follows, all from one sample in a study of T cells in Graves' hyperthyroidism and ophthalmopathy. Each CDR3 protein is one row after TCRdb ran MiXCR on the multiplex PCR reads. The table shows approximately 590,000 distinct CDR3 sequences, with around a sixth occurring only once. The sequenced material came from blood. These receptors were taken from a woman aged 30 to 39 with Graves' hyperthyroidism. The CDR3 runs from the conserved cysteine through the conserved F or W. The D gene is left open where the match is weak. Some rows have no size entry. The others give once, few or many, or a class for an expanded clone.

abundance,j_gene,v_gene,d_gene,CDR3nt,CDR3aa
many,TRBJ1-5,TRBV30,NA,TGTGCCTGGAGTGTACCGGGGGATCAGCCCCAGCATTTT,CAWSVPGDQPQHF
many,TRBJ2-5,TRBV5-5,NA,TGTGCCAGCGGGAGTTGGGGGTCGGTAGAGACCCAGTACTTC,CASGSWGSVETQYF
NA,TRBJ2-2,TRBV7-2,TRBD1,TGTGCCAGCAACGGACAGGAACAACACACCGGGGAGCTGTTTTTT,CASNGQEQHTGELFF
NA,TRBJ1-4,TRBV6-1,NA,TGTGCCAGCAGTGACTCGGGACATAATGAAAAACTGTTTTTT,CASSDSGHNEKLFF
many,TRBJ2-5,TRBV7-6,TRBD1,TGTGCCAGCAGCTTGGGGACAGGGCCGGGAGAGACCCAGTACTTC,CASSLGTGPGETQYF
many,TRBJ2-4,TRBV28,NA,TGTGCCAGCAGTTTATGGGGAAACATTCAGTACTTC,CASSLWGNIQYF
NA,TRBJ2-3,TRBV4-2,NA,TGTGCCAGCAGCCAAGGGGGAACAGGGGGGGCAGATACGCAGTATTTT,CASSQGGTGGADTQYF
few,TRBJ2-7,TRBV20-1,NA,TGCAGTGCTAGAAGAGATAGCGTAGCGGCCTACGAGCAGTACTTC,CSARRDSVAAYEQYF
NA,TRBJ1-1,TRBV3-1,NA,TGTGCCAGCAGCCGACTCACTGAAGCTTTCTTT,CASSRLTEAFF
many,TRBJ2-6,TRBV6-2/TRBV6-3,NA,TGTGCCAGCAGTTCAGGAATGACAGTTCCAGGGGCCAACGTCCTGACTTTC,CASSSGMTVPGANVLTF
many,TRBJ1-2,TRBV28,NA,TGTGCCAGCAGTTCCGCGGGACAAAACCTCTATGGCTACACCTTC,CASSSAGQNLYGYTF
NA,TRBJ2-1,TRBV6-1,NA,TGTGCCACCATGAACCCGGGACTCTTGGGAGCGAATGAGCAGTTCTTC,CATMNPGLLGANEQFF
many,TRBJ2-1,TRBV7-2,TRBD2,TGTGCCAGCAGCCGTAGCGGGGTTTACAATGAGCAGTTCTTC,CASSRSGVYNEQFF
many,TRBJ2-1,TRBV27,TRBD2,TGTGCCAGCAGTTTCCGGACTAGCGGGAGCTCCTACAATGAGCAGTTCTTC,CASSFRTSGSSYNEQFF
many,TRBJ2-1,TRBV29-1,TRBD2,TGCAGCGTTGACCCCAGCGGGACGGTTGGTGAGCAGTTCTTC,CSVDPSGTVGEQFF
many,TRBJ2-2,TRBV12-3/TRBV12-4,NA,TGTGCCAGCTGTCGGTGGACGGTCGCGAACACCGGGGAGCTGTTTTTT,CASCRWTVANTGELFF
many,TRBJ2-1,TRBV20-1,TRBD2,TGCAGTGCTAGAGATGGGGGGGCTAGCGGGATTTACAATGAGCAGTTCTTC,CSARDGGASGIYNEQFF
few,TRBJ2-3,TRBV5-4,NA,TGTGCCAGCAGCGGGGATTTTAGCACAGATACGCAGTATTTT,CASSGDFSTDTQYF
many,TRBJ2-1,TRBV20-1,NA,TGCAGTGCTAACCCGGGTGAGAGCTCCTACAATGAGCAGTTCTTC,CSANPGESSYNEQFF
NA,TRBJ1-2,TRBV27,NA,TGTGCCAGCAGTCCCATTCGCGGGAACCTCTATGGCTACACCTTC,CASSPIRGNLYGYTF
NA,TRBJ2-3,TRBV6-2/TRBV6-3,NA,TGTGCCAGCAGAACGTCGAGCTTCGCAGATACGCAGTATTTT,CASRTSSFADTQYF
many,TRBJ2-1,TRBV29-1,NA,TGCAGCGTTGGGGGGAGGGAGCAGTTCTTC,CSVGGREQFF
few,TRBJ2-1,TRBV30,NA,TGTGCCTCCCTGTACCAAAGCTCCTACAATGGGCAGTTCTTC,CASLYQSSYNGQFF
many,TRBJ2-1,TRBV2,TRBD2,TGTGCCAGCAGTGCGTCTAGCGGGTACAATGAGCAGTTCTTC,CASSASSGYNEQFF
many,TRBJ2-7,TRBV5-5,NA,TGTGCCAGCAGCTTGGCCTTGTATCACGAGCAGTACTTC,CASSLALYHEQYF
NA,TRBJ1-3,TRBV5-1,NA,TGCGCCAGCAGTCTCCAAGGCGGTGGAAACACCATATATTTT,CASSLQGGGNTIYF
many,TRBJ2-1,TRBV7-9,NA,TGTGCCAGCAGCTACCAAGCGGCAGAAGTAAGAAACTCCTACAATGAGCAGTTCTTC,CASSYQAAEVRNSYNEQFF
many,TRBJ1-6,TRBV7-3,NA,TGTGCCAGCAGCTTAAAAGATACGGGACATGCTAATTCACCCCTCCACTTT,CASSLKDTGHANSPLHF
NA,TRBJ1-2,TRBV7-8,NA,TGTGCCAGCAGCGTTACAGGAAACCAGGGCTACACCTTC,CASSVTGNQGYTF
few,TRBJ2-1,TRBV14,NA,TGTGCCAGCAGCCCCCGGGGGGCCTCCTGGGGCTACAATGAGCAGTTCTTC,CASSPRGASWGYNEQFF
NA,TRBJ1-1,TRBV20-1,NA,TGCAGTGCTCGATGGGGGGGGGAAATAAACACTGAAGCTTTCTTT,CSARWGGEINTEAFF
many,TRBJ1-1,TRBV19,TRBD1,TGTGCCAGTAGTTCGGGACAGGCACTGAACACTGAAGCTTTCTTT,CASSSGQALNTEAFF
many,TRBJ2-1,TRBV5-1,NA,TGCGCCAGCAGCTTGGAGGCAGCGGGTATCTACAATGAGCAGTTCTTC,CASSLEAAGIYNEQFF
few,TRBJ1-1,TRBV4-2,NA,TGTGCCAGCACCTACCAAAGGGCGGACAGATTGAACACTGAAGCTTTCTTT,CASTYQRADRLNTEAFF
many,TRBJ2-1,TRBV20-1,TRBD2,TGCAGTGCTGTGTTTAATAGCGGGAGGGCCTACAATGAGCAGTTCTTC,CSAVFNSGRAYNEQFF
NA,TRBJ1-1,TRBV10-3,TRBD1,TGTGCCATCAGTGGTTACGACAGGGCCAACACTGAAGCTTTCTTT,CAISGYDRANTEAFF
many,TRBJ1-1,TRBV6-1,NA,TGTGCCAGCAGTTTATGGGGTGAAGCTTTCTTT,CASSLWGEAFF
many,TRBJ2-7,TRBV29-1,NA,TGCAGCGTCCGGAACGTCATTGAGGGTAACGAGCAGTACTTC,CSVRNVIEGNEQYF
few,TRBJ2-1,TRBV30,NA,TGTGCCTGGAGACAGGGATACAATGAGCAGTTCTTC,CAWRQGYNEQFF
many,TRBJ2-5,TRBV7-9,NA,TGTGCCAGCAGCTCAAGAGGACCGAGCTTGACCCAGTACTTC,CASSSRGPSLTQYF
NA,TRBJ1-2,TRBV27,NA,TGTGCCAGCAGCTCCTCGGGGGCATGGAGCGGTGGCTACACCTTC,CASSSSGAWSGGYTF
NA,TRBJ2-2,TRBV2,TRBD1,TGTGCCAGCAGTTGGGACAGGGGGCACACCGGGGAGCCGTTTTTT,CASSWDRGHTGEPFF
few,TRBJ2-2,TRBV10-2,TRBD2,TGCGCCAGCAGTGGCAGCGGGACGAACACCGGGGAGCTGTTTTTT,CASSGSGTNTGELFF
few,TRBJ1-1,TRBV12-3/TRBV12-4,TRBD1,TGTGCCAGCAGAACCGGGACAGGGAGAGAAGCTTTCTTT,CASRTGTGREAFF